The 10 T cell receptor beta chains presented below share a single source sample, sequenced in a study of cytomegalovirus exposure and HLA in healthy donors. The PCR had 60 Vbeta and 13 Jbeta primers. This table comes from immunoSEQ multiplex PCR, and its TCRdb copy is limited to in-frame clones, with some not included. The sample lists roughly 54,000 clones, about 80% occurring once. Input material: PBMCs. These receptors all stem from a man aged 45 to 65 in good health and CMV-seronegative.

The chain couples TRBV19 to TRBJ2-1; 8 nucleotides agree with TRBD1. Looked up from germline, CDR1 is LNHDA and CDR2 is SQIVND (reference sequence). V lost 6 bases to trimming and J lost 2 bases; unmatched junction nucleotides: 3. This CDR3 comprises 14 residues. This CDR3 is CASRGQGTYNEQFF. The CDR3 DNA reads TGTGCCAGTAGAGGACAGGGTACCTACAATGAGCAGTTCTTC.

This rearrangement joins TRBV19 to TRBJ2-3; D remains unclear. The V gene lost 7 bases and the J gene lost 3 bases, with 5 bases spanning the gap. This CDR3 has 11 residues. The V gene's germline CDR1 is LNHDA and CDR2 SQIVND (reference sequence). CDR3 loop: CASTTTDTQYF. DNA for the CDR3: TGTGCCAGTACGACTACAGATACGCAGTATTTT.

This chain connects TRBV2 to TRBJ1-1; D unresolved. Trimming shortened V by 2 bases and J by 9 bases, and 13 bases separated the two germline ends. Germline-derived CDR1 and CDR2 are SNHLY and FYNNEI. This CDR3 has 13 residues. The CDR3 nucleotides are TGTGCCAGCAGTGAATGGGAGGTCTCCCAAGCTTTCTTT. Its protein product is CASSEWEVSQAFF.

This clone was picked up a small number of times. This chain connects TRBV4-1 to TRBJ2-2; 11 bases align to TRBD1. Germline V gene lookup returns CDR1 MGHRA and CDR2 YSYEKL. The J segment lost 4 bases and the V segment lost 1 base, leaving 5 bases of the junction unmatched. The CDR3 runs 17 residues. CDR3 in DNA: TGCGCCAGCAGCCAAGCCGGGACAGGGGGTAGCACCGGGGAGCTGTTTTTT. It codes for CASSQAGTGGSTGELFF.

The CDR3 region is CVRSLAQETQYF. The CDR3 bases are TGTGTCAGAAGCTTGGCCCAAGAGACCCAGTACTTC. V gene TRBV7-5 combines with J gene TRBJ2-5; the table gives TRBD1 as D, unverified against the DNA. TRBV7-5 is tagged as a pseudogene. The CDR3 loop spans 12 amino acids.

This clone occurred once. The chain joins TRBV6-1 to TRBJ2-7; 9 positions match TRBD1. The trim removed 2 bases at V and 4 bases at J, leaving 6 bases unmatched. The CDR3 has 15 residues. Germline CDR1 and CDR2: MNHNS and SASEGT. This CDR3 reads CASSEMGTGTYEQYF. The CDR3, as DNA: TGTGCCAGCAGTGAAATGGGGACAGGGACTTACGAGCAGTACTTC.

The chain links TRBV7-2 to TRBJ2-1, with TRBD1 as a possible D gene (5 bases). The V end lost 1 base, the J end lost 0 bases, and 13 bases lay between the germline ends. CDR3 length: 17 amino acids. Germline-derived CDR1 and CDR2 are SGHTA and FQGNSA. The DNA of the CDR3 is TGTGCCAGCAGCTTAGTTGTGGGGCGGCACTCCTACAATGAGCAGTTCTTC. Protein product: CASSLVVGRHSYNEQFF.

The V gene is TRBV4-3, the J gene TRBJ1-2, with a tentative D call TRBD1 (6 bases). The CDR3 consists of 13 residues. The germline V gene has CDR1 LGHNA and CDR2 YSLEER. Trimming stripped 0 bases from V and 8 bases from J, with 10 bases between. The CDR3 sequence: CASSQDGTYGYTF. The DNA for the CDR3 is TGCGCCAGCAGCCAAGATGGGACATACGGCTACACCTTC.

The rearrangement uses TRBV28 and TRBJ1-5, with 8 bases that match TRBD1. Trimming removed 3 bases from V and 3 bases from J; junction bases left unmatched: 16. Germline lookup yields CDR1 MDHEN and CDR2 SYDVKM. The CDR3 consists of 19 residues. CDR3 protein: CASSLILTRAGGVNQPQHF. CDR3 nucleotides: TGTGCCAGCAGTTTGATACTTACAAGGGCAGGGGGCGTCAATCAGCCCCAGCATTTT.

CDR3 sequence reads: CASSLASTINEQFF. In DNA form, the CDR3 reads TGCGCCAGCAGCTTGGCCAGTACTATTAATGAGCAGTTCTTC. This rearrangement joins TRBV5-1 to TRBJ2-1; D call uncertain. Trimming left V 0 bases short and J 7 bases short, with 11 bases between. CDR3 size: 14 residues. Germline assignment: CDR1 SGHRS and CDR2 YFSETQ. The full variable domain, its missing parts supplied by reference TRBV5-1 and TRBJ2-1, is KAGVTQTPRYLIKTRGQQVTLSCSPISGHRSVSWYQQTPGQGLQFLFEYFSETQRNKGNFPGRFSGRQFSNSRSEMNVSTLELGDSALYLCASSLASTINEQFFGPGTRLTVL.